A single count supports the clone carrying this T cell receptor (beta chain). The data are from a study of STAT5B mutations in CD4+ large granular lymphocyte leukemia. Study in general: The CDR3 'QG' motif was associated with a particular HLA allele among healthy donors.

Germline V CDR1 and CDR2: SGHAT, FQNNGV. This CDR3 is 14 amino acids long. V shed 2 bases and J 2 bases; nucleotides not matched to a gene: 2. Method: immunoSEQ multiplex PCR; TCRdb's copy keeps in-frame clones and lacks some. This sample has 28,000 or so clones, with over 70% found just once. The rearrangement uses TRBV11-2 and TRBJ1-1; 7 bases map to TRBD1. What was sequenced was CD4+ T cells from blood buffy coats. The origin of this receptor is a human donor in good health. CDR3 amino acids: CASSLNRGNTEAFF. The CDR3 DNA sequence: TGTGCCAGCAGCTTAAACAGGGGCAACACTGAAGCTTTCTTT.